The 21 T cell receptor beta chains in this list originate from one sample, sequenced in a study of shared clonotypes between healthy human individuals. Naive CD8 isolation took CD45RO-negative cells positively selected for CCR7 and excluded terminally differentiated effector memory CD45RA+ cells. Produced via immunoSEQ multiplex PCR; TCRdb's table is partial and in-frame only. The top ten hold around 1.7% of the sample, which has about 2.1 million clones, over 85% seen once. Sequencing input: naive CD8+ T cells from PBMCs. All receptors derive from a man aged 18 to 29 in good health. Some clones in this sample may be carry-over from other donors' samples.

This clone was seen only a few times. The rearrangement links TRBV19 to TRBJ2-7; D not resolved. Germline-derived CDR1 and CDR2 are LNHDA and SQIVND (reference sequence). With 5 bases removed from V and 1 base from J, the gap between germline ends came to 15 bases. The CDR3 is made up of 15 amino acids. CDR3 amino acids: CASSWGSGLSYEQYF. In nucleotides, the CDR3 is TGTGCCAGTAGTTGGGGTAGTGGCCTTTCCTACGAGCAGTACTTC.

About this clone: At the DNA level, this CDR3 is encoded by other sequences in the same sample as well. Here the CDR3 reads CASSPTGGAYNEQFF. CDR3 bases: TGTGCCAGCTCACCTACGGGAGGGGCGTACAATGAGCAGTTCTTC. This chain joins TRBV18 and TRBJ2-1, with TRBD2 identical over 8 bases. J was trimmed by 4 bases and V by 3 bases; bases with no gene match: 5. Germline CDR1 reads KGHSH; CDR2 reads LQKENI. This CDR3 region has 15 residues.

This sequence joins TRBV4-1 and TRBJ2-3; D perhaps matches TRBD2 (6 bases). The CDR3 has 16 residues. With 2 bases removed from V and 1 base from J, the gap between germline ends came to 13 bases. CDR1 is MGHRA and CDR2 is YSYEKL in the germline V gene. CDR3 DNA: TGCGCCAGCAGCCAACCCCGGTTAGCGGGCACAGATACGCAGTATTTT. This translates into CASSQPRLAGTDTQYF.

V gene TRBV7-9 combines with J gene TRBJ2-1; D uncertain. Germline V gene data show CDR1 as SEHNR and CDR2 as FQNEAQ (reference sequence). Between the trimmed V and J ends, which lost 8 bases and 9 bases, there was a span of 14 bases. This CDR3 contains 12 residues. The CDR3 region is CASSYQGIEQFF. The CDR3 nucleotides read TGTGCCAGCTCCTATCAAGGGATTGAGCAGTTCTTC.

This clone showed up just once. The chain is built from TRBV7-9 and TRBJ1-3, with a possible D match to TRBD1 (5 bases). Per the germline V gene, CDR1 is SEHNR and CDR2 is FQNEAQ (reference sequence). The CDR3 runs 15 residues. Trimming removed 5 bases from V and 2 bases from J, with 13 bases in between. This CDR3 is CASSPPYRTGNTIYF. The CDR3 DNA reads TGTGCCAGCAGCCCACCATACAGGACTGGAAACACCATATATTTT.

Here the CDR3 DNA reads TGTGCCAGCAGCTTGCAGGGCACCTTCGCGCTAAAGACTAATGAAAAACTGTTTTTT. Protein: CASSLQGTFALKTNEKLFF. The chain has TRBV5-4 and TRBJ1-4, with D maybe TRBD1 (5 bases). Trimming took 1 base from V and 2 from J, leaving 21 bases between them. The CDR3 sequence is 19 residues long. The germline V gene has CDR1 SGHNT and CDR2 YYREEE (reference sequence).

V is TRBV7-2 and J is TRBJ2-7, with D possibly TRBD2 on 5 matching bases. Trimming pared 5 bases from V and 3 bases from J, leaving 14 bases between. The CDR3 has 14 amino acids. CDR1 and CDR2 from the germline V gene are SGHTA and FQGNSA. The DNA of the CDR3 is TGTGCCAGCAGCCAAAGTACGGCGGGCTACGAGCAGTACTTC. Translation gives CASSQSTAGYEQYF.

V is TRBV5-1 and J is TRBJ2-1; D is perhaps TRBD1 or TRBD2 (5 bases each). V was trimmed by 0 bases and J by 0 bases, leaving 13 bases between them. Per the germline V gene, CDR1 is SGHRS and CDR2 is YFSETQ. There are 17 residues in the CDR3. The CDR3 here is CASSLEAAGSSYNEQFF. CDR3 DNA: TGCGCCAGCAGCTTGGAGGCGGCAGGGAGCTCCTACAATGAGCAGTTCTTC. Drawing the rest from reference TRBV5-1 and TRBJ2-1, the complete variable domain is KAGVTQTPRYLIKTRGQQVTLSCSPISGHRSVSWYQQTPGQGLQFLFEYFSETQRNKGNFPGRFSGRQFSNSRSEMNVSTLELGDSALYLCASSLEAAGSSYNEQFFGPGTRLTVL.

The rearrangement links TRBV28 to TRBJ1-4; TRBD1 is a possible D gene (6 bases). V dropped 2 bases and J dropped 1 base, with 8 bases sitting between them. This CDR3 region has 15 residues. Germline values: CDR1 MDHEN, CDR2 SYDVKM. CDR3 loop: CASSLGQITNEKLFF. In nucleotides, the CDR3 is TGTGCCAGCAGTTTAGGACAGATAACTAATGAAAAACTGTTTTTT.

The rearrangement joins TRBV4-3 to TRBJ2-7; D uncertain. V lost 3 bases and J 1 base, leaving 10 bases between the germline ends. Germline V gene sequence: CDR1 LGHNA, CDR2 YSLEER. The CDR3 contains 14 residues. The CDR3 sequence: CASSHAEGSYEQYF. The CDR3 coding sequence is TGCGCCAGCAGCCACGCCGAAGGATCCTACGAGCAGTACTTC.

This clone was observed once. The chain has TRBV15 and TRBJ2-7; TRBD1 aligns across 7 bases. Germline values: CDR1 LNHNV, CDR2 YYDKDF (reference sequence). The CDR3 has 16 residues. Trimming cost V 5 bases and J 0 bases; bases outside gene matches: 10. The CDR3 sequence is CATSSRGQANSYEQYF. In DNA form, the CDR3 reads TGTGCCACCAGCTCTCGCGGACAGGCCAACTCCTACGAGCAGTACTTC.

The chain joins TRBV27 to TRBJ2-1; D is possibly TRBD1 (6 bases). Germline lookup yields CDR1 MNHEY and CDR2 SMNVEV (reference sequence). The CDR3 is 16 amino acids. V was shortened by 5 bases and J by 5 bases, with 19 bases between the two germline ends. The CDR3 spells CASSQKPRTVNNEQFF. CDR3 DNA: TGTGCCAGCAGTCAAAAGCCACGGACAGTGAACAATGAGCAGTTCTTC.

This chain connects TRBV7-2 to TRBJ2-5; no definite D call. Trimming removed 2 bases at V and 0 bases at J, with 13 bases between. The CDR3 is 16 residues long. CDR1 SGHTA and CDR2 FQGNSA come from the germline V gene. The CDR3 nucleotides are TGTGCCAGCAGCTTATGGCTCCTCGAGTACCAAGAGACCCAGTACTTC. Encoded protein: CASSLWLLEYQETQYF. The full variable domain, in which reference TRBV7-2 and TRBJ2-5 provide the parts outside the CDR3, is GAGVSQSPSNKVTEKGKDVELRCDPISGHTALYWYRQSLGQGLEFLIYFQGNSAPDKSGLPSDRFSAERTGGSVSTLTIQRTQQEDSAVYLCASSLWLLEYQETQYFGPGTRLLVL.

The chain joins TRBV29-1 to TRBJ2-3; D possibly corresponds to TRBD1 (6 bases). The CDR3 contains 14 residues. V dropped 6 bases and J dropped 0 bases, with 13 bases sitting between them. Germline CDR1 is SQVTM and CDR2 is ANQGSEA. The CDR3, as DNA: TGCAGCGTAGAAAATGGACAGAGCACAGATACGCAGTATTTT. Translated, it gives CSVENGQSTDTQYF.

J is TRBJ2-7 and V is TRBV27, with 8 bases aligning to TRBD2. Germline CDR1 and CDR2: MNHEY and SMNVEV (reference sequence). CDR3 length: 16 amino acids. Losses at the gene ends were 4 bases for V and 4 bases for J; bases not matched to a gene: 12. The CDR3 DNA is TGTGCCAGCAGTTCCCGGGGGGGCCAACCGATGTACGAGCAGTACTTC. Its protein product is CASSSRGGQPMYEQYF.

The V call is TRBV7-7, the J call TRBJ2-1; TRBD2 aligns across 7 bases. With V trimmed by 5 bases and J by 15 bases, 13 bases remained unmatched. CDR3 size: 13 residues. CDR1 and CDR2 from the germline V gene are SSHAT and FNYEAQ (reference sequence). The CDR3 reads CASSVSAREEWFF. DNA of the CDR3: TGTGCCAGCAGCGTGTCAGCTCGGGAGGAATGGTTCTTC.

V and J are TRBV5-6 and TRBJ2-1; 10 nucleotides line up with TRBD1. Germline V gene lookup returns CDR1 SGHDT and CDR2 YYEEEE. The J segment lost 7 bases and the V segment lost 4 bases, leaving 11 bases of the junction unmatched. The length of the CDR3 is 16 residues. The CDR3 region is CASSLDSGTGVNEQFF. In DNA form, the CDR3 reads TGTGCCAGCAGCCTGGACTCCGGGACAGGGGTGAATGAGCAGTTCTTC. The whole variable domain, filled in from reference TRBV5-6 and TRBJ2-1, reads DAGVTQSPTHLIKTRGQQVTLRCSPKSGHDTVSWYQQALGQGPQFIFQYYEEEERQRGNFPDRFSGHQFPNYSSELNVNALLLGDSALYLCASSLDSGTGVNEQFFGPGTRLTVL.

The chain links TRBV6-1 to TRBJ2-3; D is unclear. In germline, CDR1 is MNHNS, CDR2 SASEGT. Trimming pared 1 base from V and 1 base from J, leaving 6 bases between. The CDR3 sequence is 14 residues long. In DNA, the CDR3 is TGTGCCAGCAGTGAAGTAGGACGCACAGATACGCAGTATTTT. Its protein is CASSEVGRTDTQYF.

The chain recombines TRBV18 with TRBJ2-1; 7 positions agree with TRBD2. This CDR3 spans 16 amino acids. V gave up 1 base and J gave up 8 bases; unmatched junction bases: 11. Germline CDR1 and CDR2: KGHSH and LQKENI. CDR3 amino acids: CASSPQASGSIDEQFF. CDR3 nucleotides: TGTGCCAGCTCACCACAAGCTAGCGGATCAATCGATGAGCAGTTCTTC.

The chain carries TRBV7-9 and TRBJ2-7; no clear D. The CDR3 covers 13 residues. The germline gives CDR1 SEHNR, CDR2 FQNEAQ (reference sequence). The V end lost 5 bases, the J end lost 0 bases, and 8 bases lay between the germline ends. CDR3: CASSPKSSYEQYF. The CDR3 region has the DNA TGTGCCAGCAGCCCAAAGAGCTCCTACGAGCAGTACTTC.

The chain recombines TRBV7-9 with TRBJ2-4; 7 positions match TRBD2. The CDR3 covers 16 residues. Trimming took 5 bases from V and 7 from J; bases not matched to a gene: 14. Germline CDR1 SEHNR, CDR2 FQNEAQ (reference sequence). CDR3 protein: CASSIRTRAGGNIQYF. The CDR3 bases are TGTGCCAGCAGCATCAGGACTAGGGCTGGAGGTAACATTCAGTACTTC.